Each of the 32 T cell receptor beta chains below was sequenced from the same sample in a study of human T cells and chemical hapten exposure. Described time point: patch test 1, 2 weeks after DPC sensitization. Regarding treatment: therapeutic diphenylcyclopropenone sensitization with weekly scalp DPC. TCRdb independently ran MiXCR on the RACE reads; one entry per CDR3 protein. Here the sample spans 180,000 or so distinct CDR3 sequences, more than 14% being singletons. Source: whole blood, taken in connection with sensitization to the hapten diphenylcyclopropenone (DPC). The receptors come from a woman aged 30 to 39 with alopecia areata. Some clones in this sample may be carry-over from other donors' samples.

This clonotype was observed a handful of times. CDR3 coding DNA: TGTGCCATCAGTGAGGCGGGACAGGGCGGAAACATTCAGTACTTC. This codes for CAISEAGQGGNIQYF. The gene calls are TRBV10-3 and TRBJ2-4; 9 nucleotides match TRBD1. The CDR3 length is 15 residues. V shed 2 bases and J 6 bases; nucleotides not matched to a gene: 5. Germline-derived CDR1 and CDR2 are ENHRY and SYGVKD.

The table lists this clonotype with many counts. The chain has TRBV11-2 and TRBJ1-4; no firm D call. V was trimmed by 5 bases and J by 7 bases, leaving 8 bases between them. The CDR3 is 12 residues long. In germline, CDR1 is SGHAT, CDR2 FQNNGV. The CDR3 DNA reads TGTGCCAGCAGCCCGACCCGTGAAAAACTGTTTTTT. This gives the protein CASSPTREKLFF.

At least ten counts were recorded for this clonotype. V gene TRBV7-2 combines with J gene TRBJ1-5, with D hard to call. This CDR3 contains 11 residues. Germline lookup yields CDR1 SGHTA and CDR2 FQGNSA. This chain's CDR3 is CPLGSNQPQHF. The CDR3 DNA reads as TGTCCCCTCGGTAGCAATCAGCCCCAGCATTTT. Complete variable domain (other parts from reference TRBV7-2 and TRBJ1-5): GAGVSQSPSNKVTEKGKDVELRCDPISGHTALYWYRQSLGQGLEFLIYFQGNSAPDKSGLPSDRFSAERTGGSVSTLTIQRTQQEDSAVYLCPLGSNQPQHFGDGTRLSIL.

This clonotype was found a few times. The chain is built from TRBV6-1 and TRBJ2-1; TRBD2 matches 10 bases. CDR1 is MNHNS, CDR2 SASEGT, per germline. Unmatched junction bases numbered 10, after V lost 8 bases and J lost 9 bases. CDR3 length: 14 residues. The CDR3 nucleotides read TGTGCCAGCTGCAGGGGGACTAGCGAGGGTGAGCAGTTCTTC. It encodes CASCRGTSEGEQFF.

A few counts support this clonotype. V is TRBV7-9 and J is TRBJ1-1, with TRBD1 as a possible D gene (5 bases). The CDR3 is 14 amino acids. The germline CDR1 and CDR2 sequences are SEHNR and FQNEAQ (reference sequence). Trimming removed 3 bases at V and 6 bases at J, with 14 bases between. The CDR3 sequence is CASSLARGRAEAFF. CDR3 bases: TGTGCCAGCAGCTTGGCAAGGGGTCGGGCTGAAGCTTTCTTT.

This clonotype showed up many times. Here the CDR3 DNA reads TGCAGCGTTGACCGACAGGGAGGGGACTATGGCTACACCTTC. Protein sequence: CSVDRQGGDYGYTF. The chain is built from TRBV29-1 and TRBJ1-2; TRBD1 aligns across 7 bases. Trimming at V came to 3 bases and at J to 3 bases, leaving 7 bases not matched to a gene. The CDR3 is 14 residues long. Germline V lookup: CDR1 SQVTM, CDR2 ANQGSEA.

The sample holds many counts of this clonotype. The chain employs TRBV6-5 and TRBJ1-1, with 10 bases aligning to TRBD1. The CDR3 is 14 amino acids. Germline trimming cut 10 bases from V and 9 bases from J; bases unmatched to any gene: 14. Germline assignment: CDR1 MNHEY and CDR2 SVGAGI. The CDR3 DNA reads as TGTGCCATCGCCCCGAGACAGGGGGCGGATAAAGCTTTCTTT. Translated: CAIAPRQGADKAFF.

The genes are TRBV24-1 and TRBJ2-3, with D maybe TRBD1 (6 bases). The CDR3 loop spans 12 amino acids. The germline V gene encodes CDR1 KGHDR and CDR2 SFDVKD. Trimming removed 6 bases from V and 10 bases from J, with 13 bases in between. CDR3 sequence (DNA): TGTGCCACCAGTCGAGGGGGAACTCCGCAGTATTTT. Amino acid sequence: CATSRGGTPQYF.

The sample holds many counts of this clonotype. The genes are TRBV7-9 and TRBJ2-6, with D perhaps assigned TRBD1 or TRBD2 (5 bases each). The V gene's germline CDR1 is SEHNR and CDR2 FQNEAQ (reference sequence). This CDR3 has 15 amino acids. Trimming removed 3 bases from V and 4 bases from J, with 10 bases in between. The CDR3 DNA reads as TGTGCCAGCAGCTTGGGGGTAACCGGGGCCAACGTCCTGACTTTC. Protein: CASSLGVTGANVLTF.

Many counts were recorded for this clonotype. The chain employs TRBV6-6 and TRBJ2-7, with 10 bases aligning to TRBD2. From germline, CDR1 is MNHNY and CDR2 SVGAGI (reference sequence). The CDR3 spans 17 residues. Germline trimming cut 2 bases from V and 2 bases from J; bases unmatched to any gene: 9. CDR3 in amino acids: CASSYLKREGLPYEQYF. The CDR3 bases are TGTGCCAGCAGTTACCTCAAGCGGGAGGGCCTCCCCTACGAGCAGTACTTC.

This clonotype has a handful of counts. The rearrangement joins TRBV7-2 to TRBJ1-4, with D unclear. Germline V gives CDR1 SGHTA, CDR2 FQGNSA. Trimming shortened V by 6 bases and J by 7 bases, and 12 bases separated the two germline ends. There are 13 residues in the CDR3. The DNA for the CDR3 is TGTGCCAGCAGTCGCCCCGGCGGTGAAAAACTGTTTTTT. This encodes CASSRPGGEKLFF.

Written as DNA, the CDR3 is TGTGCCAGCAGACCAGGGGTTAGCAATCAGCCCCAGCATTTT. Its translation: CASRPGVSNQPQHF. V gene TRBV6-5 combines with J gene TRBJ1-5, with TRBD1 as a possible D gene (6 bases). V was clipped by 6 bases and J by 0 bases, with 9 bases between them. The CDR3 spans 14 residues. The germline gives CDR1 MNHEY, CDR2 SVGAGI.

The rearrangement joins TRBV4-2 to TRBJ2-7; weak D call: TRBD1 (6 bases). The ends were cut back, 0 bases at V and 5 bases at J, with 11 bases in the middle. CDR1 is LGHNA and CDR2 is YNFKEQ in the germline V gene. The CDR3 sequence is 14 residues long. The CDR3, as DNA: TGTGCCAGCAGCCAAGAAGGCAGGGGTCACGAGCAGTACTTC. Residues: CASSQEGRGHEQYF.

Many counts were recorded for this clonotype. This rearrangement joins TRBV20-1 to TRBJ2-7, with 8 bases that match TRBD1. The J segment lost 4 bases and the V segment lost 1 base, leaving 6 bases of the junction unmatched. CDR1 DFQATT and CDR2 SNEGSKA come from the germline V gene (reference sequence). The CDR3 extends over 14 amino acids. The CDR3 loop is CSARGMGQEYEQYF. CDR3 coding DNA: TGCAGTGCTAGAGGAATGGGACAGGAATACGAGCAGTACTTC.

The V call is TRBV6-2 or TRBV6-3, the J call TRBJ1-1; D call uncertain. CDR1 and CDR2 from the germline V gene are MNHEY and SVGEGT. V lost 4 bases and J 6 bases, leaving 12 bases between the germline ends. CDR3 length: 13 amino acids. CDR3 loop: CASSFTYQAEAFF. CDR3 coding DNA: TGTGCCAGCAGTTTTACATATCAGGCTGAAGCTTTCTTT.

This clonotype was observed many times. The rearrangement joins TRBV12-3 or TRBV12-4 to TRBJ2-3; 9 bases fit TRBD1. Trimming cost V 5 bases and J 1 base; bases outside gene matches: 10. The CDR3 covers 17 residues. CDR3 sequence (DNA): TGTGCCAGCAGTATTCCCCAGACAGGGGGAGGCACAGATACGCAGTATTTT. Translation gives CASSIPQTGGGTDTQYF.

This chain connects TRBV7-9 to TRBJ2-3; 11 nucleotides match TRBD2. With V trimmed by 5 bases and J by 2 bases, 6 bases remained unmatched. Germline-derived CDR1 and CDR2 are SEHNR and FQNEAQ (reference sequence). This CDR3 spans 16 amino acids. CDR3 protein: CASSIGTSGPTDTQYF. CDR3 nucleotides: TGTGCCAGCAGCATCGGGACTAGCGGACCCACAGATACGCAGTATTTT.

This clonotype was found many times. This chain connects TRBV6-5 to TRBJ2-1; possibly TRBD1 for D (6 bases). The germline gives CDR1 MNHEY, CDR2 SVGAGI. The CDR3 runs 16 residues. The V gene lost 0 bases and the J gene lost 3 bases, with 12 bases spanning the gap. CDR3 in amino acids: CASSYSGTTNYNEQFF. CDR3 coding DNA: TGTGCCAGCAGTTACTCCGGGACAACTAACTACAATGAGCAGTTCTTC.

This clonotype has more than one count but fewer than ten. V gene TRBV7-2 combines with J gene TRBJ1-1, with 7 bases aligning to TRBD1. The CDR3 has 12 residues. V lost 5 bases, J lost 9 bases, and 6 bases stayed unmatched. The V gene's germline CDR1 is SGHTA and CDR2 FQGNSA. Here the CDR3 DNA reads TGTGCCAGCAGCGCAGAACAGGGGAAAGCTTTCTTT. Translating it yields CASSAEQGKAFF.

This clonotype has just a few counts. As DNA, the CDR3 is TGTGCCAGCAGCACGACAGGGGATCAGCCCCAGCATTTT. Amino acid sequence: CASSTTGDQPQHF. This chain connects TRBV11-1 to TRBJ1-5; 8 nucleotides match TRBD1. Trimming at V came to 5 bases and at J to 5 bases, leaving 2 bases not matched to a gene. Germline V CDR1 and CDR2: SGHAT, FQDESV (reference sequence). The CDR3 has 13 amino acids. The whole variable domain, remainder taken from reference TRBV11-1 and TRBJ1-5, is EAEVAQSPRYKITEKSQAVAFWCDPISGHATLYWYRQILGQGPELLVQFQDESVVDDSQLPKDRFSAERLKGVDSTLKIQPAELGDSAMYLCASSTTGDQPQHFGDGTRLSIL.

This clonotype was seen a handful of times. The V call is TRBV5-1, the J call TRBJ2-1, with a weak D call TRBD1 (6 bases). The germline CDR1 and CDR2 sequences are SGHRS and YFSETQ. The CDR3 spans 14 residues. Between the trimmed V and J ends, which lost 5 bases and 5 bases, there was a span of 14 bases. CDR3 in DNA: TGCGCCAGCAGTCAAGCAGGGGTGAACAATGAGCAGTTCTTC. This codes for CASSQAGVNNEQFF.

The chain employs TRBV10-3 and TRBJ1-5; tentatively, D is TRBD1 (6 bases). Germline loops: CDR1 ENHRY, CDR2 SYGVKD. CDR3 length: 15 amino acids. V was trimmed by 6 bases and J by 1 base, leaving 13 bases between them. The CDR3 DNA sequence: TGTGCCATCAGCGGAGACAGGACGAGCAATCAGCCCCAGCATTTT. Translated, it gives CAISGDRTSNQPQHF.

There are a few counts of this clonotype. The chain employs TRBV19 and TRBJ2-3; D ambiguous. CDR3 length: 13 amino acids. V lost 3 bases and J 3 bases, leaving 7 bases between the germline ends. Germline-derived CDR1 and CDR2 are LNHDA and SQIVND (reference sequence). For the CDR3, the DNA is TGTGCCAGTAGTATCGGCAGAACAGATACGCAGTATTTT. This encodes CASSIGRTDTQYF. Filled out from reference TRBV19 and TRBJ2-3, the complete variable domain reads DGGITQSPKYLFRKEGQNVTLSCEQNLNHDAMYWYRQDPGQGLRLIYYSQIVNDFQKGDIAEGYSVSREKKESFPLTVTSAQKNPTAFYLCASSIGRTDTQYFGPGTRLTVL.

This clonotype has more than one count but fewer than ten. CDR3 residues: CASSLAPGKRGSQRGIDTQYF. For the CDR3, the DNA is TGTGCCAGCAGCTTAGCCCCCGGGAAGCGGGGGTCTCAGAGGGGTATAGATACGCAGTATTTT. The chain carries TRBV11-3 and TRBJ2-3, with 8 bases identical to TRBD2. The CDR3 runs 21 residues. V lost 1 base to trimming and J lost 5 bases; unmatched junction nucleotides: 23. Germline-derived CDR1 and CDR2 are SGHNT and YENEEA.

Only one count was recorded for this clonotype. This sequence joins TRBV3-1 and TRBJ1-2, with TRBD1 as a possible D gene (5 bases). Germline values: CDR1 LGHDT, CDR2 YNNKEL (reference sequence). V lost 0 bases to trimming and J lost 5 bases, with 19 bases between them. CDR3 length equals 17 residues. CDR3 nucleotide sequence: TGTGCCAGCAGCCAAGATCGACAGAGCCCGCTGGGGTATGGCTACACCTTC. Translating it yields CASSQDRQSPLGYGYTF.

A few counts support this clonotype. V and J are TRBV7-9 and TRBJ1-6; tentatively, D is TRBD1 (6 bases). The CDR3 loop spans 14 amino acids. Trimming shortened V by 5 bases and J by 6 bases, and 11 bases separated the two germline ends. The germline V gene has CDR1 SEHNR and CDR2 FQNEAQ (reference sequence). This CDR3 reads CASSKGDINSPLHF. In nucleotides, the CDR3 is TGTGCCAGCAGCAAAGGGGACATTAATTCACCCCTCCACTTT. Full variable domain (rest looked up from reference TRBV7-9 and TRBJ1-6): DTGVSQNPRHKITKRGQNVTFRCDPISEHNRLYWYRQTLGQGPEFLTYFQNEAQLEKSRLLSDRFSAERPKGSFSTLEIQRTEQGDSAMYLCASSKGDINSPLHFGNGTRLTVT.

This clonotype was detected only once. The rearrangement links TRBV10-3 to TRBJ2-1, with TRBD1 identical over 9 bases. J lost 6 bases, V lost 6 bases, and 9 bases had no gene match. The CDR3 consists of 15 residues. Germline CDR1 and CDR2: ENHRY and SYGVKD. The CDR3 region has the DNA TGTGCCATCAGGGGCCCGGGACAGGGACTCAATGAGCAGTTCTTC. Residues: CAIRGPGQGLNEQFF.

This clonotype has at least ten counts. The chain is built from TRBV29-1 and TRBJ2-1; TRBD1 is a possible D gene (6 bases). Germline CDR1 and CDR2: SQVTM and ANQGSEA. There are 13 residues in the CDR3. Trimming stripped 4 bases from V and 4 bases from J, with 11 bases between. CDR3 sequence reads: CSVARTVYNEQFF. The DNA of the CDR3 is TGCAGCGTTGCCCGGACAGTATACAATGAGCAGTTCTTC.

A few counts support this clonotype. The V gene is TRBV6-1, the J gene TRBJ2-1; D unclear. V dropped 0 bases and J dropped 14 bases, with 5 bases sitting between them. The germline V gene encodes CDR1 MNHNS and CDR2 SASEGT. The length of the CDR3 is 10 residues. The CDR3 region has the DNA TGTGCCAGCAGTGAAGCGCTCAAGTTCTTC. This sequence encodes CASSEALKFF.

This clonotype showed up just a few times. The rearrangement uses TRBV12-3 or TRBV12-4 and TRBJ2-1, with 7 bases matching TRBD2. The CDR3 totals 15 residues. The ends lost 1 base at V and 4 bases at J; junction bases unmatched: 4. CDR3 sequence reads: CASSLVGTIYNEQFF. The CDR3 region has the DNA TGTGCCAGCAGTTTAGTAGGGACTATTTACAATGAGCAGTTCTTC.

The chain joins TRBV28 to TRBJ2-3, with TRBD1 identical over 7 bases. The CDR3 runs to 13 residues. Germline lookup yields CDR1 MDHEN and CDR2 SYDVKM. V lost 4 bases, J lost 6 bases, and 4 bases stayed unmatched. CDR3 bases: TGTGCCAGCAGTTCAACAGGGGCGGATACGCAGTATTTT. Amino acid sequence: CASSSTGADTQYF.

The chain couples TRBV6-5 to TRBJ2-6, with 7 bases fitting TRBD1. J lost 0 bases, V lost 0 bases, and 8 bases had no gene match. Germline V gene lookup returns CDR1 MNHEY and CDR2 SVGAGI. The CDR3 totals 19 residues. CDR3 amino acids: CASSYSWAQGNSGANVLTF. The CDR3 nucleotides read TGTGCCAGCAGTTACTCTTGGGCACAGGGGAACTCTGGGGCCAACGTCCTGACTTTC.